These 28 T cell receptor beta chains were all obtained from the same sample, sequenced in a study of HIV-infected patients and healthy controls. MiXCR, applied by TCRdb to the 5' RACE reads, yields one record per CDR3 protein. The data contain under 20,000 distinct CDR3 sequences, about a sixth of them singletons. Material: CD8+ T cells from blood. The receptor set was obtained from a human donor in good health.

This clonotype is medium-sized by share. V is TRBV10-3 and J is TRBJ2-1, with 7 bases lining up with TRBD2. Per the germline V gene, CDR1 is ENHRY and CDR2 is SYGVKD. The CDR3 is 13 residues long. V gave up 4 bases and J gave up 7 bases; unmatched junction bases: 4. The CDR3 reads CAISGQGGNEQFF. CDR3 nucleotide sequence: TGTGCCATCAGTGGGCAGGGAGGGAATGAGCAGTTCTTC.

As for this clonotype: A much bigger clone sits one base away, suggesting this may be a read error. J is TRBJ2-2 and V is TRBV5-6; 11 bases align to TRBD2. V trimming: 0 bases; J trimming: 0 bases; junction bases outside the gene matches: 1. Germline V lookup: CDR1 SGHDT, CDR2 YYEEEE. The CDR3 has 17 amino acids. The CDR3 loop reads CASSLEGLAANTGELFF. The CDR3, as DNA: TGTGCCAGCAGCTTGGAGGGACTAGCGGCGAACACCGGGGAGCTGTTTTTT.

This sequence joins TRBV29-1 and TRBJ1-2; TRBD1 aligns across 10 bases. The length of the CDR3 is 13 residues. Unmatched junction bases numbered 9, after V lost 6 bases and J lost 8 bases. Germline V gives CDR1 SQVTM, CDR2 ANQGSEA. The CDR3: CSVLRQGAQGYTF. As DNA, the CDR3 is TGCAGCGTACTCAGACAGGGGGCGCAAGGCTACACCTTC.

This clonotype was seen many times. The chain has TRBV20-1 and TRBJ2-3, with D possibly being TRBD2 (6 bases). CDR1 is DFQATT, CDR2 SNEGSKA, per germline (reference sequence). V lost 4 bases, J lost 5 bases, and 19 bases lay in between. CDR3 length equals 15 residues. This CDR3 is CSANPVAAPIDTQYF. In DNA form, the CDR3 reads TGCAGTGCTAACCCGGTAGCGGCCCCTATAGATACGCAGTATTTT.

This clonotype was counted ten times or more. The chain recombines TRBV4-1 with TRBJ2-1; D is ambiguous. Germline assignment: CDR1 MGHRA and CDR2 YSYEKL. The V gene lost 0 bases and the J gene lost 1 base, with 4 bases spanning the gap. The CDR3 loop spans 14 amino acids. CDR3 region: CASSQERSYNEQFF. The CDR3 DNA reads as TGCGCCAGCAGCCAAGAAAGGTCCTACAATGAGCAGTTCTTC.

The table lists this clonotype with a few counts. The V call is TRBV10-3, the J call TRBJ1-6, with D unclear. This CDR3 comprises 14 residues. Germline loops: CDR1 ENHRY, CDR2 SYGVKD. Trimming took off 3 bases at V and 10 bases at J, with 13 bases between the two ends. The chain's CDR3 is CAISEAFWASPLHF. CDR3 nucleotides: TGTGCCATCAGTGAAGCATTCTGGGCCTCACCCCTCCACTTT.

Ten or more counts support this clonotype. The chain uses TRBV29-1 and TRBJ1-5, with a tentative D call TRBD1 (6 bases). The V gene lost 4 bases and the J gene lost 6 bases, with 13 bases spanning the gap. Germline V gene lookup returns CDR1 SQVTM and CDR2 ANQGSEA. This CDR3 region has 13 residues. CDR3 sequence (DNA): TGCAGCGTTGCAACAGGGAAGGGTCAGCCCCAGCATTTT. It yields the protein CSVATGKGQPQHF.

This clonotype turned up a few times. The chain joins TRBV9 to TRBJ2-1; 7 nucleotides align to TRBD1. V trimming: 2 bases; J trimming: 3 bases; junction bases outside the gene matches: 5. The CDR3 runs 15 residues. Germline CDR1 reads SGDLS; CDR2 reads YYNGEE. The CDR3 sequence is CASSVTGTDYNEQFF. CDR3 DNA sequence: TGTGCCAGCAGCGTCACCGGGACAGACTACAATGAGCAGTTCTTC. The full variable domain, rest sourced from reference TRBV9 and TRBJ2-1, is DSGVTQTPKHLITATGQRVTLRCSPRSGDLSVYWYQQSLDQGLQFLIQYYNGEERAKGNILERFSAQQFPDLHSELNLSSLELGDSALYFCASSVTGTDYNEQFFGPGTRLTVL.

This clonotype was counted ten times or more. The rearrangement joins TRBV29-1 to TRBJ2-3; D is unresolved. Trimming took 1 base from V and 7 from J, leaving 6 bases between them. Germline loops: CDR1 SQVTM, CDR2 ANQGSEA. The CDR3 sequence is 11 residues long. Here the CDR3 DNA reads TGCAGCGTTGAAGGTCCACATACGCAGTATTTT. Amino acids: CSVEGPHTQYF.

This chain links TRBV5-6 with TRBJ1-1; 12 bases match TRBD1. The CDR3 is 15 amino acids. Trimming took 0 bases from V and 3 from J; bases not matched to a gene: 0. Per germline, CDR1 SGHDT and CDR2 YYEEEE. The CDR3 bases are TGTGCCAGCAGCTTGGGGGACAGGGGGCACACTGAAGCTTTCTTT. It encodes CASSLGDRGHTEAFF.

This clonotype has more than one count but fewer than ten. The rearrangement links TRBV2 to TRBJ2-7; D is ambiguous. CDR1 SNHLY and CDR2 FYNNEI come from the germline V gene. Deletions cut 5 bases from V and 3 bases from J, with 11 bases between. The CDR3 sequence is 13 residues long. The CDR3 reads CASSWGFDYEQYF. CDR3 coding DNA: TGTGCCAGCAGTTGGGGTTTTGACTACGAGCAGTACTTC.

Many counts were recorded for this clonotype. V usage is TRBV14 and J usage is TRBJ2-7; 7 positions match TRBD1. Trimming took 0 bases from V and 7 from J; bases not matched to a gene: 9. The CDR3 loop spans 15 amino acids. CDR1 is SGHDN and CDR2 is FVKESK in the germline V gene. The CDR3: CASSQEPDRVGEQYF. CDR3 DNA: TGTGCCAGCAGCCAAGAACCCGACAGGGTTGGGGAGCAGTACTTC.

In this sample, this clonotype turned up many times. The V gene is TRBV7-9, the J gene TRBJ1-5, with TRBD1 identical over 12 bases. Germline assignment: CDR1 SEHNR and CDR2 FQNEAQ (reference sequence). The CDR3 has 15 amino acids. The V gene end was trimmed by 5 bases and the J gene end by 3 bases; junction bases not matched to a gene: 2. As DNA, the CDR3 is TGTGCCAGCAGCCGGGGACAGGGGGCCAATCAGCCCCAGCATTTT. Encoded protein: CASSRGQGANQPQHF.

The sample holds many counts of this clonotype. The CDR3 sequence is CASQQQGARHIQYF. The CDR3 DNA follows: TGTGCCAGCCAACAGCAGGGTGCCAGACACATTCAGTACTTC. The chain uses TRBV5-6 and TRBJ2-4; D perhaps matches TRBD1 (5 bases). V lost 7 bases to trimming and J lost 8 bases, with 19 bases between them. In germline, CDR1 is SGHDT, CDR2 YYEEEE. This CDR3 contains 14 residues.

This chain uses TRBV30 with TRBJ1-5; possibly TRBD1 for D (5 bases). The length of the CDR3 is 17 residues. Trimming left V 2 bases short and J 0 bases short, with 17 bases between. From germline, CDR1 is GTSNPN and CDR2 SVGIG (reference sequence). CDR3 DNA sequence: TGTGCCTGGAGTACCTCGGGACTTCTCATTAGCAATCAGCCCCAGCATTTT. This sequence encodes CAWSTSGLLISNQPQHF.

Only a few counts were recorded for this clonotype. This chain uses TRBV13 with TRBJ2-2; D may be TRBD1 or TRBD2 (5 bases each). The germline V gene has CDR1 PRHDT and CDR2 FYEKMQ (reference sequence). V lost 5 bases and J 6 bases, leaving 19 bases between the germline ends. The CDR3 is 16 residues long. CDR3 sequence: CASSLGVTGFAGELFF. As DNA, the CDR3 is TGTGCCAGCAGCCTGGGGGTTACGGGGTTCGCCGGGGAGCTGTTTTTT. Together with reference TRBV13 and TRBJ2-2, the CDR3 gives the full variable domain: AAGVIQSPRHLIKEKRETATLKCYPIPRHDTVYWYQQGPGQDPQFLISFYEKMQSDKGSIPDRFSAQQFSDYHSELNMSSLELGDSALYFCASSLGVTGFAGELFFGEGSRLTVL.

This clonotype was counted many times. The chain has TRBV15 and TRBJ2-1; D is possibly TRBD2 (6 bases). The CDR3 runs 16 residues. Per the germline V gene, CDR1 is LNHNV and CDR2 is YYDKDF (reference sequence). Trimming stripped 0 bases from V and 2 bases from J, with 11 bases between. In nucleotides, the CDR3 is TGTGCCACCAGCAGAGAGGCGGGAACCACCTACAATGAGCAGTTCTTC. Its protein product is CATSREAGTTYNEQFF. The whole variable domain, filled in from reference TRBV15 and TRBJ2-1, reads DAMVIQNPRYQVTQFGKPVTLSCSQTLNHNVMYWYQQKSSQAPKLLFHYYDKDFNNEADTPDNFQSRRPNTSFCFLDIRSPGLGDTAMYLCATSREAGTTYNEQFFGPGTRLTVL.

The chain recombines TRBV28 with TRBJ2-3; D tentatively reads TRBD1 or TRBD2 (6 bases each). CDR1 is MDHEN and CDR2 is SYDVKM in the germline V gene. This CDR3 region has 13 residues. Trimming shortened V by 3 bases and J by 15 bases, and 19 bases separated the two germline ends. In nucleotides, the CDR3 is TGTGCCAGCAGTTTGAGGGGGGCAGATACGTATTATTTT. Translating it yields CASSLRGADTYYF.

This clonotype was counted many times. The chain combines TRBV7-9 with TRBJ1-1; 7 bases align to TRBD1. CDR3 length: 15 residues. The V gene end was trimmed by 5 bases and the J gene end by 6 bases; junction bases not matched to a gene: 12. Germline-derived CDR1 and CDR2 are SEHNR and FQNEAQ (reference sequence). As DNA, the CDR3 is TGTGCCAGCAGCGCGTCCCTGACAGGGATCCCTGAAGCTTTCTTT. Its translation: CASSASLTGIPEAFF. The full variable domain, its missing parts supplied by reference TRBV7-9 and TRBJ1-1, is DTGVSQNPRHKITKRGQNVTFRCDPISEHNRLYWYRQTLGQGPEFLTYFQNEAQLEKSRLLSDRFSAERPKGSFSTLEIQRTEQGDSAMYLCASSASLTGIPEAFFGQGTRLTVV.

Judged by abundance, this clonotype is medium-sized. This chain uses TRBV5-8 with TRBJ2-3; D not certain. Per the germline V gene, CDR1 is SGHTS and CDR2 is YDEGEE. This CDR3 comprises 18 residues. Trimming left V 7 bases short and J 11 bases short, with 35 bases between. CDR3: CASGLYDAWAPRGLKQYF. The CDR3 nucleotides are TGTGCCAGCGGCCTGTACGACGCGTGGGCCCCGAGAGGCTTGAAGCAGTATTTT.

There are many counts of this clonotype. The rearrangement links TRBV5-8 to TRBJ2-7; D remains ambiguous. Germline-derived CDR1 and CDR2 are SGHTS and YDEGEE. Trimming removed 0 bases from V and 2 bases from J, with 6 bases in between. The CDR3 runs 13 residues. Here the CDR3 DNA reads TGTGCCAGCAGCTTGGGACCTACCTACGAGCAGTACTTC. It yields the protein CASSLGPTYEQYF.

This clonotype was detected ten times or more. The J gene is TRBJ2-1, the V gene TRBV20-1; possible D gene TRBD2, 5 bases. The V and J ends lost 7 bases and 0 bases respectively, with 16 bases between them. The CDR3 length is 15 residues. In germline, CDR1 is DFQATT, CDR2 SNEGSKA (reference sequence). This CDR3 is CSVLRAETSYNEQFF. CDR3 coding DNA: TGCAGTGTATTGCGAGCGGAAACCTCCTACAATGAGCAGTTCTTC.

This clonotype was seen at least ten times. This rearrangement joins TRBV6-2 or TRBV6-3 to TRBJ1-1; no definite D call. The CDR3 extends over 11 amino acids. Germline CDR1 is MNHEY and CDR2 is SVGEGT. Trimming left V 8 bases short and J 1 base short, with 5 bases between. The CDR3 loop reads CASFRNTEAFF. The DNA of the CDR3 is TGTGCCAGCTTTCGGAACACTGAAGCTTTCTTT.

This clonotype was detected ten times or more. The chain carries TRBV7-2 and TRBJ2-5, with TRBD2 identical over 9 bases. The germline gives CDR1 SGHTA, CDR2 FQGNSA. The CDR3 sequence is 15 residues long. Trimming removed 1 base from V and 2 bases from J; junction bases left unmatched: 2. The CDR3 here is CASSLELAGQETQYF. The CDR3 DNA reads as TGTGCCAGCAGCTTAGAGCTAGCGGGGCAAGAGACCCAGTACTTC.

The sample holds many counts of this clonotype. J is TRBJ1-2 and V is TRBV9, with no clear D. V was pared by 0 bases and J by 3 bases, with 9 bases between. This CDR3 is 14 amino acids long. Germline V gives CDR1 SGDLS, CDR2 YYNGEE. The CDR3 protein is CASSVDTNYYGYTF. CDR3 coding DNA: TGTGCCAGCAGCGTAGACACTAACTACTATGGCTACACCTTC.

By its share, this clonotype is medium-sized (0.01 to 0.1%). This chain joins TRBV6-6 and TRBJ1-1; 7 positions match TRBD1. CDR3 length: 14 amino acids. V shed 7 bases and J 4 bases; nucleotides not matched to a gene: 9. The germline V gene encodes CDR1 MNHNY and CDR2 SVGAGI (reference sequence). CDR3 in amino acids: CASTLGDRSTEAFF. The CDR3 DNA reads as TGTGCCAGCACCCTTGGGGACAGAAGCACTGAAGCTTTCTTT.

The table lists this clonotype with many counts. The chain recombines TRBV9 with TRBJ2-2; TRBD1 is a possible D gene (6 bases). Germline V gene lookup returns CDR1 SGDLS and CDR2 YYNGEE. Trimming cost V 1 base and J 6 bases, with 16 bases left between them. This CDR3 has 16 amino acids. The CDR3 nucleotides are TGTGCCAGCAGCGTACCGGACAGAGTATCCCCCGGGGAGCTGTTTTTT. Protein product: CASSVPDRVSPGELFF.

V gene TRBV19 combines with J gene TRBJ1-2; TRBD1 matches at 11 bases. This CDR3 has 15 amino acids. Germline V gives CDR1 LNHDA, CDR2 SQIVND (reference sequence). V trimming: 10 bases; J trimming: 6 bases; junction bases outside the gene matches: 13. In DNA, the CDR3 is TGTGCCACCTTGGACAGGGGGCGCCTTGATCATGGCTACACCTTC. Protein sequence: CATLDRGRLDHGYTF.